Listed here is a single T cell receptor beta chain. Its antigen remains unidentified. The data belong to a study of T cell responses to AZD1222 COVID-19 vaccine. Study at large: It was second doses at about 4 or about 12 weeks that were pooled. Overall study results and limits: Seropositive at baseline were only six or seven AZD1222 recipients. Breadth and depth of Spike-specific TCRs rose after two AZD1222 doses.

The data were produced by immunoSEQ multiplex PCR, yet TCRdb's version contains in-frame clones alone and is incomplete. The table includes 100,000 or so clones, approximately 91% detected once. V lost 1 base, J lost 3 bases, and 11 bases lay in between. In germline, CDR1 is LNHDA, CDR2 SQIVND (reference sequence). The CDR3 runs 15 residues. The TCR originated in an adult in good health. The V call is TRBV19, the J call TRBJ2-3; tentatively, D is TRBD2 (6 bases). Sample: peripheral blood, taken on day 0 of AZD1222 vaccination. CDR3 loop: CASSIVGGGTDTQYF. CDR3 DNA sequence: TGTGCCAGTAGTATAGTCGGGGGAGGAACAGATACGCAGTATTTT.